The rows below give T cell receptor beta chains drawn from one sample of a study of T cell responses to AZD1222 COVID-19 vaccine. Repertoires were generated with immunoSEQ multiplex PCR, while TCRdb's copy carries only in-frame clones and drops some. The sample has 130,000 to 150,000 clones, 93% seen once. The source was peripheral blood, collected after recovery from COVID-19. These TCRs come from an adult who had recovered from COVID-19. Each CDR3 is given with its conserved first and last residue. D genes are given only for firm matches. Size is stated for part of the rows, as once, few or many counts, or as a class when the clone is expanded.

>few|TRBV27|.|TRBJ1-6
TGTGCCAGCAGTTGGTTAAGGGAGGGCTCACCCCTCCACTTT
CASSWLREGSPLHF
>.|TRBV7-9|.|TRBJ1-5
TGTGCCAGCAGCTTAAATGTTGAGAAAACCCAGCATTTT
CASSLNVEKTQHF
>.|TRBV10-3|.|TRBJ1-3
TGTGCCATCGAGGCTGGAAACACCATATATTTT
CAIEAGNTIYF
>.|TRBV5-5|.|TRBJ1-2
TGTGCCAGCAGCTTGGAAAATCTGGGGACCGAGGGCTACACCTTC
CASSLENLGTEGYTF
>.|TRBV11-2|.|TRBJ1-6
TGTGCCAGCAGCTTATCAGAAACCCAGAATTCACCCCTCCACTTT
CASSLSETQNSPLHF
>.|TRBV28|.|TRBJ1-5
TGTGCCAGCAGTTTATATAGACCGGGACATAGCAATCAGCCCCAGCATTTT
CASSLYRPGHSNQPQHF
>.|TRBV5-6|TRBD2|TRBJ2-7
TGTGCCAGCAGCTTTGGCGGGAGTTCCTACGAGCAGTACTTC
CASSFGGSSYEQYF
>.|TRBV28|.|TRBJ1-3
TGTGCCAGCAGTTTAACAGGATCTGGAAACACCATATATTTT
CASSLTGSGNTIYF
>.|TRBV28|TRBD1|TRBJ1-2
TGTGCCAGCAGCACCCGGGACAGGGGAATCTATGGCTACACCTTC
CASSTRDRGIYGYTF
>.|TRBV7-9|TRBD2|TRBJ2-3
TGTGCCAGCAGCCAAGCGGGGGTCACAGATACGCAGTATTTT
CASSQAGVTDTQYF
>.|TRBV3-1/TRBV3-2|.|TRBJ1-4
TGTGCCAGCAGCTTCCCCGGGACCCGTGGTGAAAAACTGTTTTTT
CASSFPGTRGEKLFF
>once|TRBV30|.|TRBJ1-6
TGTGCCTGGAGTGAGGGCAGGGCTTCACCCCTCCACTTT
CAWSEGRASPLHF
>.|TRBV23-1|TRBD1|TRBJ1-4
TGCGCCAGCAGTCAAAGGGGGCACTTAAATGAAAAACTGTTTTTT
CASSQRGHLNEKLFF
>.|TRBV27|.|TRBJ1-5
TGTGCCAGCAGTTTGGGATGGGCTCTCGGGTCGGTCCAGCCCCAGCATTTT
CASSLGWALGSVQPQHF
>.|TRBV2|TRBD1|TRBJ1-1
TGTGCCAGCAGCGCCAGGACAGGGATAGCTTTCTTT
CASSARTGIAFF
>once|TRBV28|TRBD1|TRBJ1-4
TGTGCCAGCAGGAGACAGGGGGACGAACTGTTTTTT
CASRRQGDELFF
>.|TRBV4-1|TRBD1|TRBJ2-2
TGCGCCAGCAGCGCCGACAGGGGGTGGAACACCGGGGAGCTGTTTTTT
CASSADRGWNTGELFF
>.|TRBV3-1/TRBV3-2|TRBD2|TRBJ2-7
TGTGCCAGCAGCCAAGGACTAGCGGTTTCCTACGAGCAGTACTTC
CASSQGLAVSYEQYF
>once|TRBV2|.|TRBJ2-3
TGTGCCAGCAGTGCAGGGGAGGCAGGGCTTACCACAGATACGCAGTATTTT
CASSAGEAGLTTDTQYF
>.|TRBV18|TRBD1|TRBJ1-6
TGTGCCAGCTCAGAGGGACAGGGACTCCTCCACTTT
CASSEGQGLLHF
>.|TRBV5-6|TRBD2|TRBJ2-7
TGTGCCAGCAGCTTGGGGTACGGGAGGTCCCCCTACGAGCAGTACTTC
CASSLGYGRSPYEQYF
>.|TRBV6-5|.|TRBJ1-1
TGTGCCAGCAGTTTAACCTTGAACACTGAAGCTTTCTTT
CASSLTLNTEAFF
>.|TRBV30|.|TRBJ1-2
TGTGCCTGGAGTGCTTCTACAGGACTCTCTGCGCGTTATGGCTACACCTTC
CAWSASTGLSARYGYTF
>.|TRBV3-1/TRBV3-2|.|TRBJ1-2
TGTGCCAGCAGCCGCAGGACAGTTAACTATGGCTACACCTTC
CASSRRTVNYGYTF
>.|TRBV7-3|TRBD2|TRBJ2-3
TGTGCCAGCAGCTTTCAGACTAGCGGGTACACAGATACGCAGTATTTT
CASSFQTSGYTDTQYF
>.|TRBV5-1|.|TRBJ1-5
TGCGCCAGCAGCTTAACGACAGGTAATCAGCCCCAGCATTTT
CASSLTTGNQPQHF
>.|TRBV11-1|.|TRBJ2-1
TGTGCCAGCAGCTTTGAGGGCGGGAATTACAATGAGCAGTTCTTC
CASSFEGGNYNEQFF
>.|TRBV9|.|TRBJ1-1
TGTGCCAGCAGCGTAGATGGCAGGGGGAACACTGAAGCTTTCTTT
CASSVDGRGNTEAFF
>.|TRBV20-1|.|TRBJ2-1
TGCAGTGCTAGTGAACCCAGGACATCGGCTTTGGATGAGCAGTTCTTC
CSASEPRTSALDEQFF
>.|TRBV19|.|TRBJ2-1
TGTGCCAGTAGTAAAATGGACGCACCGCCATCCTACAATGAGCAGTTCTTC
CASSKMDAPPSYNEQFF
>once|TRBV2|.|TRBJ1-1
TGTGCCAGCAGATCGGGGTGGGAGAGTTTTGAAGCTTTCTTT
CASRSGWESFEAFF
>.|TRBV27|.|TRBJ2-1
TGTGCCAGCAGCCTAAACCGACCAGGGCAGGGGCAGTTCTTC
CASSLNRPGQGQFF
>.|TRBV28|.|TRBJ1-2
TGTGCCAGCAGTCTTACCCGGACAGATTATGGCTACACCTTC
CASSLTRTDYGYTF
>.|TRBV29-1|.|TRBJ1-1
TGCAGCGTTGAAAATTGGCGAAACACTGAAGCTTTCTTT
CSVENWRNTEAFF
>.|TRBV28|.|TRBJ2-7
TGTGCCAGCAGCAGGGTGATCGGCCACGAGCAGTACTTC
CASSRVIGHEQYF
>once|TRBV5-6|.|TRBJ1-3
TGTGCCAGCAGCTTGTACGTTAGTGGAAACACCATATATTTT
CASSLYVSGNTIYF
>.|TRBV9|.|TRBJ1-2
TGTGCCAGCAGCCCCCGGGCGGAGGGCTACACCTTC
CASSPRAEGYTF
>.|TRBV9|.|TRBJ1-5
TGTGCCAGCAGCGCCGGGGAAAATCAGCCCCAGCATTTT
CASSAGENQPQHF
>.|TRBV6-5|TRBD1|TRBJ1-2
TGTGCCAGCAGGCCCGGGACAGTTAACTATGGCTACACCTTC
CASRPGTVNYGYTF
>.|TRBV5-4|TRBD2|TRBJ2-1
TGTGCCAGCAGCCCCGTTAAGCGGGAGGGCGGGAATGAGCAGTTCTTC
CASSPVKREGGNEQFF
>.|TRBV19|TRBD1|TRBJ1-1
TGTGCCAGTAGTTTCAGGGGGCTTAACACTGAAGCTTTCTTT
CASSFRGLNTEAFF
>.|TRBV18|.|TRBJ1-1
TGTGCCAGCTCACCACTAGAGGGGTGGGAACCTGAAGCTTTCTTT
CASSPLEGWEPEAFF
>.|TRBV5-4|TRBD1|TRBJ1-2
TGTGCCAGCAGCTCGGACAGGGGACAACACTATGGCTACACCTTC
CASSSDRGQHYGYTF
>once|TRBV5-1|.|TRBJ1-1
TGCGCCAGCAGCTTGGTTCGGAACACTGAAGCTTTCTTT
CASSLVRNTEAFF
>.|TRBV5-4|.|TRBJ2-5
TGTGCCAGCAGCTGGGACCGGAAGTACCAAGAGACCCAGTACTTC
CASSWDRKYQETQYF
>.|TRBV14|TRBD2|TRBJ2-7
TGTGCCAGCAGCCACCGGGGAGGGCTGGGCTCCTACGAGCAGTACTTC
CASSHRGGLGSYEQYF
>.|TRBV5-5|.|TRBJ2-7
TGTGCCAGCAGCTTGGCGGTATATGGTGGATCCTACGAGCAGTACTTC
CASSLAVYGGSYEQYF
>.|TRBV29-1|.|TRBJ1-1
TGCAGCGGACAGAACGTACCGGGGACTGAAGCTTTCTTT
CSGQNVPGTEAFF
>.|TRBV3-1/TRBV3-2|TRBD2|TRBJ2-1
TGTGCCAGCAGCCAAGTGGGAGGCGGCGGGAGAGGCTCCTACAATGAGCAGTTCTTC
CASSQVGGGGRGSYNEQFF
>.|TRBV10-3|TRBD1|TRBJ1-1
TGTGCCATCACCAGGGACAGTCTGAACACTGAAGCTTTCTTT
CAITRDSLNTEAFF
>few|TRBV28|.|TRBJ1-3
TGTGCCAGCAGTTTAAGCACCGGCACTATCTCTGGAAACACCATATATTTT
CASSLSTGTISGNTIYF
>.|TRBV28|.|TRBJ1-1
TGTGCCAGCAGCCCCGGGGGGACAATGAACACTGAAGCTTTCTTT
CASSPGGTMNTEAFF